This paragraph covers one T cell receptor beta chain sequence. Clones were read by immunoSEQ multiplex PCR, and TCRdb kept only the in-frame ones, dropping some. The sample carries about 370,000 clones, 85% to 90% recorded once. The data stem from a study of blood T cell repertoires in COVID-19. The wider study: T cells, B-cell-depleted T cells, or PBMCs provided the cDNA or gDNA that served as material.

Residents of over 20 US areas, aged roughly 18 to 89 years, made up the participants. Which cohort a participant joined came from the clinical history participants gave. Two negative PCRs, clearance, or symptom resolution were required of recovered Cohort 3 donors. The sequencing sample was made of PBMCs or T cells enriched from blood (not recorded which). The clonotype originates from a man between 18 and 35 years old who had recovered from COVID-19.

The CDR3 bases are TGTGCCAGCAGCCTCCAATCCGGGACTAGCTATGAGCAGTTCTTC. Protein sequence: CASSLQSGTSYEQFF. The genes are TRBV3-1 (or the pseudogene TRBV3-2) and TRBJ2-1, with 9 bases fitting TRBD2. This CDR3 contains 15 residues. The germline gives CDR1 LGHDT, CDR2 YNNKEL (reference sequence). The V segment lost 4 bases and the J segment 8 bases; nucleotides outside the gene matches: 9.